This entry concerns a single T cell receptor beta chain. What it binds is not known. This sample was taken from a study of T cell repertoires in cytomegalovirus infection. Study details: Shared public TCR beta signatures pointed to both CMV infection and a matching HLA type. The study, taken as a whole, reports: CMV-specific TCR beta clonotypes restricted by HLA-C dominated the ex vivo response.

Using its own MiXCR run on the reads, TCRdb lists one record per CDR3 protein. Of about 140,000 distinct CDR3 sequences listed, about 6% are singletons. Sequencing was done on a sample of PBMCs. The TCR originated in a human donor in good health (CMV status not recorded). Some clones in this sample may be carry-over from other donors' samples.

In DNA, the CDR3 is TGTGCCAGCAGCTTAGGCTCTACAGGGGCCAATCAGCCCCAGCATTTT. This gives the protein CASSLGSTGANQPQHF. This chain connects TRBV7-2 to TRBJ1-5; 7 positions agree with TRBD1. V gave up 1 base and J gave up 3 bases; unmatched junction bases: 6. This CDR3 has 16 residues. CDR1 and CDR2 (germline): SGHTA, FQGNSA.